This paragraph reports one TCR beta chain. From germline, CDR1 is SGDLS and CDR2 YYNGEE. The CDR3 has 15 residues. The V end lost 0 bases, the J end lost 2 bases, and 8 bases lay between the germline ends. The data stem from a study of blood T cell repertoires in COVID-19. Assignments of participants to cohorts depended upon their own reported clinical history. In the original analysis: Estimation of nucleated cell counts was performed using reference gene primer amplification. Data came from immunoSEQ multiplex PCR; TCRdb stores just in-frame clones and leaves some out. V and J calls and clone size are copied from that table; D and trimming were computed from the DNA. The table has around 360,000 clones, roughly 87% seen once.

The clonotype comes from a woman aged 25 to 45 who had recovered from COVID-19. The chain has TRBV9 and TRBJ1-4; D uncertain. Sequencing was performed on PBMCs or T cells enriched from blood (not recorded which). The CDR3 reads CASSVDTGTNEKLFF. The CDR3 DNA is TGTGCCAGCAGCGTAGATACCGGGACTAATGAAAAACTGTTTTTT.